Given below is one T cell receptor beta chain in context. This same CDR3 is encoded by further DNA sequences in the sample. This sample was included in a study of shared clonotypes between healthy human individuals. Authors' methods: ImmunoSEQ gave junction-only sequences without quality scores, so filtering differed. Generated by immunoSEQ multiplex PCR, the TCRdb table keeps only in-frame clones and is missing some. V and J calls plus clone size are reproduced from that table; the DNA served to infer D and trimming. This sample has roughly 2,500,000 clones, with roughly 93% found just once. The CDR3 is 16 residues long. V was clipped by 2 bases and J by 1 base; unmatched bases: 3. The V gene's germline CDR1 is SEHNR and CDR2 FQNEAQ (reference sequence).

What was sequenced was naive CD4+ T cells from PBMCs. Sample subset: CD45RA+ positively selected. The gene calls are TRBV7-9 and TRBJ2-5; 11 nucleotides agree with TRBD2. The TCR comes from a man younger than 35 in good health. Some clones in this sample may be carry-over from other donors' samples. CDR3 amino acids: CASSLPGLAGQETQYF. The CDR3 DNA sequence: TGTGCCAGCAGCTTACCCGGACTAGCGGGCCAAGAGACCCAGTACTTC. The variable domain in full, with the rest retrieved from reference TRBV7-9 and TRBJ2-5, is DTGVSQNPRHKITKRGQNVTFRCDPISEHNRLYWYRQTLGQGPEFLTYFQNEAQLEKSRLLSDRFSAERPKGSFSTLEIQRTEQGDSAMYLCASSLPGLAGQETQYFGPGTRLLVL.